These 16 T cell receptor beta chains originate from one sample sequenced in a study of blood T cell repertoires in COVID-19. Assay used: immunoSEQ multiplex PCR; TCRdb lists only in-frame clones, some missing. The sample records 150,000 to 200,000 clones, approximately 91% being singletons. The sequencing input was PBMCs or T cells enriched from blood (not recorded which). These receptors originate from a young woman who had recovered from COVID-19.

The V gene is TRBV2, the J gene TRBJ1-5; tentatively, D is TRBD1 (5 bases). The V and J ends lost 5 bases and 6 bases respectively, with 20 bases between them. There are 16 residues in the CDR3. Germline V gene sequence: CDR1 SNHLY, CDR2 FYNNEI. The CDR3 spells CASSPIVFREGQPQHF. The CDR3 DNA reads TGTGCCAGCAGTCCCATTGTGTTCAGGGAGGGTCAGCCCCAGCATTTT.

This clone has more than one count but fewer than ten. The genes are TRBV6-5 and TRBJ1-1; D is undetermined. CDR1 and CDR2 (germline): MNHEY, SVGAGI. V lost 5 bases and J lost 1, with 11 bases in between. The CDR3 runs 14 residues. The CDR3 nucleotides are TGTGCCAGCAGTAAGACTGAGTCGAACACTGAAGCTTTCTTT. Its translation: CASSKTESNTEAFF.

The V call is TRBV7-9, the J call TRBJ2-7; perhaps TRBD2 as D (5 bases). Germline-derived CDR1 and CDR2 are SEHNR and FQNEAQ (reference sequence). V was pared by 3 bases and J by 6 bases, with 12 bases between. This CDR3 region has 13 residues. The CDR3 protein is CASSLSSEGEQYF. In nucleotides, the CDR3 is TGTGCCAGCAGCTTGTCGTCTGAGGGCGAGCAGTACTTC. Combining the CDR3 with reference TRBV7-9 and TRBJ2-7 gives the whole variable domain DTGVSQNPRHKITKRGQNVTFRCDPISEHNRLYWYRQTLGQGPEFLTYFQNEAQLEKSRLLSDRFSAERPKGSFSTLEIQRTEQGDSAMYLCASSLSSEGEQYFGPGTRLTVT.

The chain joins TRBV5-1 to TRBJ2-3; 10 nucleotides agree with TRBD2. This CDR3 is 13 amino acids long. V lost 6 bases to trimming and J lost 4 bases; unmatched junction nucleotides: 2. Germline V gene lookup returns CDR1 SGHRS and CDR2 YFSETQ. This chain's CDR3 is CASTLAGADTQYF. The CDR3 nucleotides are TGCGCCAGCACTCTAGCGGGAGCAGATACGCAGTATTTT.

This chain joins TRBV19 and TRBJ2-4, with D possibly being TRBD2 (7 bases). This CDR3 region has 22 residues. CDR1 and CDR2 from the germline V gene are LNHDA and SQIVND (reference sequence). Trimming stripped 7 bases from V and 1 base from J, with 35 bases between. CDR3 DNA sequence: TGTGCCAGTACCCAAGTACACCCCCAGGGGCTGGGCGGGAGTGGGGCCAAAAACATTCAGTACTTC. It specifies CASTQVHPQGLGGSGAKNIQYF.

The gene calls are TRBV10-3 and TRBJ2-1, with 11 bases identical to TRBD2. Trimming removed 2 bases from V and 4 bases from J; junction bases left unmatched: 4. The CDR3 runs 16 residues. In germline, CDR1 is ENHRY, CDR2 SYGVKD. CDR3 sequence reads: CAISETGLAAYNEQFF. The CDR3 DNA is TGTGCCATCAGTGAGACGGGACTAGCGGCTTACAATGAGCAGTTCTTC.

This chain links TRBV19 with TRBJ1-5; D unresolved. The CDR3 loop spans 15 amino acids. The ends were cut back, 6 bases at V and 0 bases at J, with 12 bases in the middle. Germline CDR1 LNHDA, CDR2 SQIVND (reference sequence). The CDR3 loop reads CASRDGDYSNQPQHF. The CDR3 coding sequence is TGTGCCAGTAGGGACGGGGATTATAGCAATCAGCCCCAGCATTTT.

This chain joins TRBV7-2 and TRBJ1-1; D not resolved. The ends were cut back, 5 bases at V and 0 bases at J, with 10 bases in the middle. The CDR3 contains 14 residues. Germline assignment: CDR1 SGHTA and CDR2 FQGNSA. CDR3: CASSRDGVNTEAFF. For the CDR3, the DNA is TGTGCCAGCAGCCGTGACGGGGTGAACACTGAAGCTTTCTTT.

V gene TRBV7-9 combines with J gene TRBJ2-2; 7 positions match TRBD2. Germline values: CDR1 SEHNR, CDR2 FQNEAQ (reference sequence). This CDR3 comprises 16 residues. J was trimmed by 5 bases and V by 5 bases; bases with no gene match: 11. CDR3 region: CASSPPAGEWTGELFF. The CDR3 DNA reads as TGTGCCAGCAGCCCGCCGGCGGGAGAATGGACCGGGGAGCTGTTTTTT.

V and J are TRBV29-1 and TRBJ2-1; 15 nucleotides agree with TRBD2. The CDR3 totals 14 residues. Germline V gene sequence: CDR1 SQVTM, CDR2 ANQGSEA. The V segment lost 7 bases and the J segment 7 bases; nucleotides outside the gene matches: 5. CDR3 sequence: CSGTGLAGGNEQFF. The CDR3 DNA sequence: TGCAGCGGCACCGGACTAGCGGGAGGGAATGAGCAGTTCTTC.

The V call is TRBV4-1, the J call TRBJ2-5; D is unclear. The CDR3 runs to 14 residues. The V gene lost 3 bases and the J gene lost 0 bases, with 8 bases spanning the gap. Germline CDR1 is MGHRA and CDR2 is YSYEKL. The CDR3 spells CASSHAQYQETQYF. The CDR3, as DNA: TGCGCCAGCAGCCACGCCCAGTACCAAGAGACCCAGTACTTC.

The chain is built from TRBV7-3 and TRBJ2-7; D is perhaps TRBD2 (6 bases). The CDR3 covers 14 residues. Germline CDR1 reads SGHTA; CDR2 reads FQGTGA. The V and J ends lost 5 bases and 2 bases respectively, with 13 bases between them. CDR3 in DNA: TGTGCCAGCAGCCTACCGGGGGATGCCTACGAGCAGTACTTC. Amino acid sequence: CASSLPGDAYEQYF.

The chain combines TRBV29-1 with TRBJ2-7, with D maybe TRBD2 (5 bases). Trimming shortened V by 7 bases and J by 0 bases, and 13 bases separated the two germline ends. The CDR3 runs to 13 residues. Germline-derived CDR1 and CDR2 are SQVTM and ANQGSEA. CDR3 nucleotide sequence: TGCAGCGCCGTAGCGAGTAGCTCCTACGAGCAGTACTTC. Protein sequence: CSAVASSSYEQYF.

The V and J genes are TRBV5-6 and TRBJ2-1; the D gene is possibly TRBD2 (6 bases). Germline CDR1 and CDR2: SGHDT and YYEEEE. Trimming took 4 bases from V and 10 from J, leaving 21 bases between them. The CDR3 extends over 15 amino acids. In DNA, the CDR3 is TGTGCCAGCAGCCTAAGGGGAGCGGGCGACCGGGAGCAGTTCTTC. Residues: CASSLRGAGDREQFF.

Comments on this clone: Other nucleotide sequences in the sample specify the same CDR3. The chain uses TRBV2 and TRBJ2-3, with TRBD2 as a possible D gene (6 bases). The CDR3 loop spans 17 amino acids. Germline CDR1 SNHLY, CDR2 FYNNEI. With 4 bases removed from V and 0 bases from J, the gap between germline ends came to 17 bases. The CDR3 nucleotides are TGTGCCAGCAGTGGTTACACGGGACTCCTAAGCACAGATACGCAGTATTTT. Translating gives CASSGYTGLLSTDTQYF.

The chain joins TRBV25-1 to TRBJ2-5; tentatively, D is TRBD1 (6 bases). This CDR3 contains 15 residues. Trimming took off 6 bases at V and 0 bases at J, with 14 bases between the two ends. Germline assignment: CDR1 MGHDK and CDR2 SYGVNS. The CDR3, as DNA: TGTGCCAGCAGAAAAACCGGGACATACCAAGAGACCCAGTACTTC. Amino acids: CASRKTGTYQETQYF.